The present T cell receptor beta chain was sequenced within a study of shared clonotypes between healthy human individuals. Across the whole study: Researchers drew samples from a couple of women and three men aged 18 to 49.

This clone appeared once. The target antigen is unknown. This table comes from immunoSEQ multiplex PCR, and its TCRdb copy is limited to in-frame clones, with some not included. The table records more than 2 million clones, 90% to 96% of them present only once. Trimming left V 6 bases short and J 5 bases short, with 14 bases between. The germline CDR1 and CDR2 sequences are SGHDT and YYEEEE. The CDR3 spans 13 residues. Whole-study results and caveats: All-four-donor shared clonotypes had higher generation probabilities than non-shared clonotypes did. Despite large depth, sorted-subset datasets appeared incompletely sequenced. Sequencing depth was expected to affect clonotype sharing among donors.

Sequenced sample: naive CD4+ T cells sorted from blood. Specified subset: CD45RA+ positively selected. The TCR originated in a man aged 18 to 35 in good health. V is TRBV5-6 and J is TRBJ1-1; D not certain. CDR3 amino acids: CASTLSGGTEAFF. The CDR3 DNA follows: TGTGCCAGCACCCTCTCCGGTGGGACTGAAGCTTTCTTT.